This T cell receptor (beta chain) is drawn from a study of response to subunit inactivated influenza vaccine. Study outcomes and limitations: The authors proposed limited new T cell recruitment per seasonal influenza vaccination.

The CDR3 length is 15 residues. Trimming at V came to 2 bases and at J to 4 bases, leaving 3 bases not matched to a gene. Per the germline V gene, CDR1 is MNHEY and CDR2 is SVGAGI. From the RT-PCR reads, TCRdb called clonotypes with MiXCR, one entry per CDR3 protein. Among a few hundred thousand distinct CDR3 sequences listed, roughly 15% were seen once. To note about this clonotype: Antigen specificity is unknown.

The source of this sequence is a man aged 45 to 65 who received an inactivated influenza vaccine. The rearrangement uses TRBV6-5 and TRBJ1-1; 11 positions match TRBD1. Here the sequenced sample was PBMCs from blood, taken 11 to 12 days after vaccination. The CDR3 nucleotides read TGTGCCAGCAGTTACGGGACAGGGGGGGGCACTGAAGCTTTCTTT. Protein product: CASSYGTGGGTEAFF.